This T cell receptor (beta chain) stems from a study of blood T cell repertoires in COVID-19. Study information: Spain, Italy and the United States supplied samples that represented acute and convalescent COVID-19.

The CDR3 sequence is 18 residues long. With V trimmed by 1 base and J by 0 bases, 6 bases remained unmatched. Per germline, CDR1 SGHRS and CDR2 YFSETQ. Methods used by the authors: Amplifying reference gene primers gave estimates of nucleated cell counts. TCRdb keeps only in-frame clones here, not all; method: immunoSEQ multiplex PCR. The DNA gave D and trimming, while V, J and clone size come from that table. This table has roughly 74,000 clones, approximately 86% appearing once. This chain joins TRBV5-1 and TRBJ2-5; TRBD2 matches at 13 bases. The TCR originated in a woman of 80 years or more with active or convalescent COVID-19. The sequenced material came from peripheral blood. In nucleotides, the CDR3 is TGCGCCAGCAGCTTGTCAGCGACTAGCGGGGGGTACCAAGAGACCCAGTACTTC. It translates to CASSLSATSGGYQETQYF.